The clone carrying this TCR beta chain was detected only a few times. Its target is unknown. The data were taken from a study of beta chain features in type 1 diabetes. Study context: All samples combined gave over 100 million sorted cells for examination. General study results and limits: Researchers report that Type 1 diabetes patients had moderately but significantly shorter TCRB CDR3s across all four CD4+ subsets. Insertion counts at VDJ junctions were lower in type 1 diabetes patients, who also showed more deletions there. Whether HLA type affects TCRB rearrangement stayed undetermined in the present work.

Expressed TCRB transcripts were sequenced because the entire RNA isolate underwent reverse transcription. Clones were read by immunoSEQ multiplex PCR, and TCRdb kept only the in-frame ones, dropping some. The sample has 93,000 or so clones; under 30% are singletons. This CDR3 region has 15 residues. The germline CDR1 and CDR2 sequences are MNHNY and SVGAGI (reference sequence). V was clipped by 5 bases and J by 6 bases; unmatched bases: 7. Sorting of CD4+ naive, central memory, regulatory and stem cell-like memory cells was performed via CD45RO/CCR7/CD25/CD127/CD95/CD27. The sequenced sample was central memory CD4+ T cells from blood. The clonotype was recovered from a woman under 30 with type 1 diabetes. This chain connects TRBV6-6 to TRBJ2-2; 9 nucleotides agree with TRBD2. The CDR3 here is CASSNSGSGAGELFF. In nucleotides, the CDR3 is TGTGCCAGCAGTAATAGCGGGAGTGGGGCCGGGGAGCTGTTTTTT.